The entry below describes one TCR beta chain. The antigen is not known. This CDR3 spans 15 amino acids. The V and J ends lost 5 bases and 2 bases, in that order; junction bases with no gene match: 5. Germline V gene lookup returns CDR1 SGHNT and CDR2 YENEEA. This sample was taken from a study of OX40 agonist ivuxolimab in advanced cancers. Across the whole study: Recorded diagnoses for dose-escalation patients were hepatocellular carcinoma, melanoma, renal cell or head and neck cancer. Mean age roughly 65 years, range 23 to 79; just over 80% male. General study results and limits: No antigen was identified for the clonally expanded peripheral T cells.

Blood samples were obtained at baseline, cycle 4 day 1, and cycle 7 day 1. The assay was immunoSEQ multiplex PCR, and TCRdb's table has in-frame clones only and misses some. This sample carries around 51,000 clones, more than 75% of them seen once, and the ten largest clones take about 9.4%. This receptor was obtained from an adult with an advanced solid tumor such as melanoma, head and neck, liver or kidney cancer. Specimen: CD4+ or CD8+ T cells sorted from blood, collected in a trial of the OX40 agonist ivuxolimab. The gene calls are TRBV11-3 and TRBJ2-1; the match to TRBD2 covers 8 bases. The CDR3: CASSTDSGAYNEQFF. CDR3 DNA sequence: TGTGCCAGCAGCACAGATAGCGGGGCCTACAATGAGCAGTTCTTC.